A single sample gave rise to the 17 T cell receptor beta chains below, sequenced in a study of cytomegalovirus exposure and HLA in healthy donors. Primers: 60 Vbeta forward and 13 Jbeta reverse. The data were produced by immunoSEQ multiplex PCR, yet TCRdb's version contains in-frame clones alone and is incomplete. This sample has approximately 110,000 clones, with roughly 73% found just once. The source material was PBMCs. These receptors were collected from a man between 60 and 75 years old in good health and CMV-seropositive.

The chain links TRBV5-1 to TRBJ2-3, with D uncertain. This CDR3 comprises 14 residues. The ends were cut back, 0 bases at V and 6 bases at J, with 11 bases in the middle. Germline assignment: CDR1 SGHRS and CDR2 YFSETQ. The CDR3 loop is CASSLASEEDTQYF. CDR3 nucleotides: TGCGCCAGCAGCTTGGCCAGCGAGGAGGATACGCAGTATTTT.

This clone was found once. The gene calls are TRBV7-2 and TRBJ2-7, with 9 bases fitting TRBD1. The CDR3 extends over 13 amino acids. Trimming removed 2 bases from V and 6 bases from J; junction bases left unmatched: 2. Germline values: CDR1 SGHTA, CDR2 FQGNSA. For the CDR3, the DNA is TGTGCCAGCAGCTTAAACAGGGGGCGCGAGCAGTACTTC. Encoded protein: CASSLNRGREQYF.

The CDR3 sequence: CASSYGQDDQPQHF. CDR3 nucleotides: TGTGCCAGCAGCTACGGACAGGACGATCAGCCCCAGCATTTT. V and J are TRBV5-6 and TRBJ1-5, with 7 bases identical to TRBD1. In germline, CDR1 is SGHDT, CDR2 YYEEEE. Germline trimming cut 3 bases from V and 5 bases from J; bases unmatched to any gene: 5. This CDR3 spans 14 amino acids.

This clone was observed once. The chain is built from TRBV6-5 and TRBJ2-7, with D maybe TRBD2 (7 bases). V was cut by 2 bases and J by 1 base, with 15 bases left in between. The CDR3 extends over 16 amino acids. Germline V gives CDR1 MNHEY, CDR2 SVGAGI. CDR3 nucleotides: TGTGCCAGCAGTTACGTCGGCGGGGGCCTTTCCTACGAGCAGTACTTC. Translating gives CASSYVGGGLSYEQYF.

This rearrangement joins TRBV7-9 to TRBJ1-4, with a possible D match to TRBD1 (5 bases). Looked up from germline, CDR1 is SEHNR and CDR2 is FQNEAQ (reference sequence). This CDR3 spans 16 amino acids. The V and J ends lost 5 bases and 6 bases respectively, with 19 bases between them. The CDR3 is CASSAPNQGTDEKLFF. CDR3 nucleotide sequence: TGTGCCAGCAGCGCGCCGAATCAGGGCACCGATGAAAAACTGTTTTTT.

The chain has TRBV18 and TRBJ1-1; no clear D. The CDR3 spans 14 residues. Germline V CDR1 and CDR2: KGHSH, LQKENI. The V gene lost 4 bases and the J gene lost 6 bases, with 15 bases spanning the gap. The CDR3 DNA reads TGTGCCAGCTCACTATACACAGACCCCGCTGAAGCTTTCTTT. Translating it yields CASSLYTDPAEAFF.

This clone was counted a single time. The chain joins TRBV9 to TRBJ2-3; D not certain. This CDR3 contains 13 residues. Trimming removed 0 bases at V and 2 bases at J, with 4 bases between. CDR1 and CDR2 (germline): SGDLS, YYNGEE. The DNA of the CDR3 is TGTGCCAGCAGCGTAGACAACACAGATACGCAGTATTTT. Residues: CASSVDNTDTQYF.

This clone was seen only a few times. This CDR3 is CSVNSGQETQYF. CDR3 bases: TGCAGCGTTAATAGCGGCCAAGAGACCCAGTACTTC. V usage is TRBV29-1 and J usage is TRBJ2-5; tentatively, D is TRBD2 (6 bases). The CDR3 extends over 12 amino acids. Trimming cost V 5 bases and J 1 base, with 8 bases left between them. Germline CDR1 and CDR2: SQVTM and ANQGSEA.

With regard to this clone: The sample contains more than one DNA sequence encoding this CDR3. The rearrangement joins TRBV7-9 to TRBJ2-5, with 9 positions matching TRBD1. Germline V gene sequence: CDR1 SEHNR, CDR2 FQNEAQ (reference sequence). J lost 3 bases, V lost 5 bases, and 4 bases had no gene match. The CDR3 loop spans 14 amino acids. The CDR3 bases are TGTGCCAGCAGCCCCGGACAGGGGAAAGAGACCCAGTACTTC. Translated, it gives CASSPGQGKETQYF.

V usage is TRBV18 and J usage is TRBJ2-1; 8 bases align to TRBD1. The CDR3 has 16 amino acids. V shed 2 bases and J 7 bases; nucleotides not matched to a gene: 10. The germline V gene encodes CDR1 KGHSH and CDR2 LQKENI. The CDR3 region has the DNA TGTGCCAGCTCACCAGGCGCCCGGACAGGGCGAAATGAGCAGTTCTTC. It codes for CASSPGARTGRNEQFF.

In nucleotides, the CDR3 is TGTGCCAGCAGCCGTGGACTAGCCAATGAGCAGTTCTTC. It yields the protein CASSRGLANEQFF. The chain uses TRBV6-5 and TRBJ2-1; 8 nucleotides match TRBD2. The length of the CDR3 is 13 residues. Germline-derived CDR1 and CDR2 are MNHEY and SVGAGI. Trimming at V came to 6 bases and at J to 6 bases, leaving 4 bases not matched to a gene.

The CDR3 bases are TGTGCCAGCAGTGACGAGACAGGTCAGCCCCAGCATTTT. Amino acids: CASSDETGQPQHF. The V call is TRBV2, the J call TRBJ1-5, with D possibly being TRBD1 (6 bases). Trimming pared 3 bases from V and 6 bases from J, leaving 9 bases between. The CDR3 spans 13 residues. Germline V gene sequence: CDR1 SNHLY, CDR2 FYNNEI.

The chain joins TRBV7-8 to TRBJ1-2; 7 bases align to TRBD1. The CDR3 runs to 13 residues. Germline values: CDR1 SGHVS, CDR2 FQNEAQ. Trimming took 5 bases from V and 5 from J; bases not matched to a gene: 5. CDR3 in DNA: TGTGCCAGCAGCGCGCTGACAGGGTATGGCTACACCTTC. This codes for CASSALTGYGYTF.

V and J are TRBV11-3 and TRBJ2-3, with D maybe TRBD2 (7 bases). V gave up 5 bases and J gave up 12 bases, with 18 bases separating them. Germline CDR1 reads SGHNT; CDR2 reads YENEEA. This CDR3 is 13 amino acids long. CDR3 DNA sequence: TGTGCCAGCAGCGAACAAGGGGAGGGGGGACAGTATTTT. Translated: CASSEQGEGGQYF.

The chain links TRBV2 to TRBJ1-2; tentative D call: TRBD1 (5 bases). V gave up 4 bases and J gave up 6 bases, with 15 bases separating them. CDR1 and CDR2 (germline): SNHLY, FYNNEI. This CDR3 has 14 amino acids. The CDR3 coding sequence is TGTGCCAGCAGTGGTACAGGACGGTTCGATGGCTACACCTTC. As protein: CASSGTGRFDGYTF.

This chain uses TRBV7-9 with TRBJ1-2, with D unresolved. V shed 11 bases and J shed 6 bases, with 13 bases lying between them. The CDR3 has 11 amino acids. Germline loops: CDR1 SEHNR, CDR2 FQNEAQ (reference sequence). The CDR3 loop is CAPQTADGYTF. The CDR3 DNA sequence: TGTGCCCCTCAAACAGCAGATGGCTACACCTTC. The full variable domain, in which reference TRBV7-9 and TRBJ1-2 provide the parts outside the CDR3, is DTGVSQNPRHKITKRGQNVTFRCDPISEHNRLYWYRQTLGQGPEFLTYFQNEAQLEKSRLLSDRFSAERPKGSFSTLEIQRTEQGDSAMYLCAPQTADGYTFGSGTRLTVV.

This clone was picked up a small number of times. This chain connects TRBV4-1 to TRBJ2-1; D is undetermined. The CDR3 covers 14 residues. Germline V gene sequence: CDR1 MGHRA, CDR2 YSYEKL. V lost 3 bases and J lost 8, with 14 bases in between. CDR3 loop: CASSHPLPSDEQFF. The DNA of the CDR3 is TGCGCCAGCAGCCATCCCCTCCCCAGCGATGAGCAGTTCTTC.